Listed here are 17 T cell receptor beta chains from one sample, sequenced in a study of T cells in localized non-small cell lung cancer. Here immunoSEQ multiplex PCR was the method, and the copy in TCRdb shows in-frame clones only, minus some. The sample holds about 76,000 clones, roughly 83% seen once. The starting material was peripheral blood, obtained before any cancer treatment. The receptors were gathered from an older female donor with stage I lung adenocarcinoma.

This clone was picked up one time. A read error may produce the germline difference seen at one junction end. The chain recombines TRBV7-7 with TRBJ2-7; D possibly uses TRBD1 or TRBD2 (5 bases each). Germline CDR1 is SSHAT and CDR2 is FNYEAQ (reference sequence). The CDR3 contains 15 residues. CDR3 DNA sequence: TGTGCTAGCAGCTCAAGCTCGGGGCCCTCCTACGAGCAGTACTTC. Protein sequence: CASSSSSGPSYEQYF.

The rearrangement links TRBV28 to TRBJ1-2; 9 bases agree with TRBD1. CDR1 MDHEN and CDR2 SYDVKM come from the germline V gene. The CDR3 spans 16 residues. J gave up 2 bases and V 7 bases, and 11 bases lay outside the gene matches. This CDR3 is CASTDPGTGLNYGYTF. Here the CDR3 DNA reads TGTGCCAGCACCGATCCCGGGACAGGGCTAAACTATGGCTACACCTTC.

The V call is TRBV6-5, the J call TRBJ2-3; D is perhaps TRBD2 (6 bases). CDR3 length equals 14 residues. CDR1 and CDR2 from the germline V gene are MNHEY and SVGAGI. The ends were cut back, 6 bases at V and 3 bases at J, with 13 bases in the middle. CDR3 nucleotides: TGTGCCAGCAGGCGGGGTACGCTTACAGATACGCAGTATTTT. It yields the protein CASRRGTLTDTQYF.

This chain connects TRBV14 to TRBJ2-7; TRBD2 agrees at 8 bases. CDR3 length: 13 residues. In germline, CDR1 is SGHDN, CDR2 FVKESK. V dropped 8 bases and J dropped 0; count of bases not matched to a gene: 3. The CDR3 DNA reads TGTGCCAGCCGTAGCGGGGCCTCCTACGAGCAGTACTTC. Its protein is CASRSGASYEQYF.

About this clone: A much larger clone is a single base away; this may be a read error. The chain carries TRBV5-5 and TRBJ2-2, with D perhaps given as TRBD1 or TRBD2 (5 bases each). This CDR3 is built from 16 residues. Germline V gene sequence: CDR1 SGHKS, CDR2 YYEKEE (reference sequence). The CDR3 DNA sequence: TGTACCAGCAGCTTGCTTGGGACGGTGAACACCGGGGAGCTGTTTTTT. It specifies CTSSLLGTVNTGELFF.

The chain uses TRBV29-1 and TRBJ2-2; 13 bases are a match to TRBD2. The CDR3 covers 16 residues. The V gene end was trimmed by 3 bases and the J gene end by 7 bases; junction bases not matched to a gene: 8. Germline V CDR1 and CDR2: SQVTM, ANQGSEA. CDR3 loop: CSVETSGGLEIGELFF. In DNA, the CDR3 is TGCAGCGTTGAGACTAGCGGGGGGCTTGAGATCGGGGAGCTGTTTTTT.

The gene calls are TRBV4-1 and TRBJ1-2; D is perhaps TRBD1 (6 bases). V lost 1 base and J 4 bases, leaving 13 bases between the germline ends. Germline V CDR1 and CDR2: MGHRA, YSYEKL. The CDR3 sequence is 15 residues long. This CDR3 is CASSQGRGRGYGYTF. The CDR3 coding sequence is TGCGCCAGCAGCCAAGGCCGGGGGCGCGGCTATGGCTACACCTTC.

The chain employs TRBV2 and TRBJ2-5; no definite D call. The CDR3 is made up of 14 amino acids. Trimming took 3 bases from V and 0 from J, leaving 8 bases between them. Germline CDR1 reads SNHLY; CDR2 reads FYNNEI. This CDR3 reads CASSERPNQETQYF. The CDR3 DNA sequence: TGTGCCAGCAGTGAGCGGCCAAACCAAGAGACCCAGTACTTC.

The table lists this clone with a few counts. The chain joins TRBV9 to TRBJ1-1, with no clear D. Germline CDR1 reads SGDLS; CDR2 reads YYNGEE. The V end lost 4 bases, the J end lost 2 bases, and 15 bases lay between the germline ends. The CDR3 spans 15 residues. The CDR3 sequence is CASSFLNGLNTEAFF. Here the CDR3 DNA reads TGTGCCAGCAGCTTTCTTAACGGCCTCAACACTGAAGCTTTCTTT.

The chain is built from TRBV7-9 and TRBJ1-2; 8 nucleotides match TRBD1. The junction had 7 bases not matched to a gene; V was cut back by 5 bases and J by 8 bases. The CDR3 contains 13 residues. Per germline, CDR1 SEHNR and CDR2 FQNEAQ (reference sequence). CDR3 amino acids: CASSQDRVRGYTF. CDR3 nucleotides: TGTGCCAGCAGCCAGGACAGGGTTAGGGGCTACACCTTC.

CDR3 bases: TGTGCCAGCAGTCGGGGGTCGGGGGCCGCCGAAGAGACCCAGTACTTC. Its protein is CASSRGSGAAEETQYF. The rearrangement uses TRBV27 and TRBJ2-5; D is tentatively TRBD1 or TRBD2 (6 bases each). In germline, CDR1 is MNHEY, CDR2 SMNVEV (reference sequence). This CDR3 has 16 amino acids. V lost 5 bases, J lost 3 bases, and 19 bases lay in between.

The chain is built from TRBV6-5 and TRBJ1-2; 12 bases line up with TRBD1. The germline CDR1 and CDR2 sequences are MNHEY and SVGAGI. This CDR3 comprises 14 residues. Trimming took 6 bases from V and 6 from J; bases not matched to a gene: 5. The CDR3 DNA reads as TGTGCCAGCAGGTCCGGGACAGGGGGCGATGGCTACACCTTC. It translates to CASRSGTGGDGYTF.

The rearrangement links TRBV25-1 to TRBJ2-2, with 12 bases aligning to TRBD2. Trimming cost V 4 bases and J 5 bases; bases outside gene matches: 11. Germline V lookup: CDR1 MGHDK, CDR2 SYGVNS. The length of the CDR3 is 18 residues. DNA of the CDR3: TGTGCCAGCAGTGCCCCTAGCGGGAGGGCCTCAGGTACCGGGGAGCTGTTTTTT. Translating it yields CASSAPSGRASGTGELFF.

This chain joins TRBV7-9 and TRBJ1-1; no firm D call. This CDR3 contains 12 residues. Between the trimmed V and J ends, which lost 2 bases and 3 bases, there was a span of 4 bases. Germline V gene sequence: CDR1 SEHNR, CDR2 FQNEAQ (reference sequence). As DNA, the CDR3 is TGTGCCAGCAGCTTAATGCACACTGAAGCTTTCTTT. Translation gives CASSLMHTEAFF.

The chain uses TRBV29-1 and TRBJ2-7, with 7 bases matching TRBD2. The trim removed 0 bases at V and 6 bases at J, leaving 8 bases unmatched. Germline assignment: CDR1 SQVTM and CDR2 ANQGSEA. The CDR3 consists of 14 residues. CDR3 sequence: CSVEEAGRPLEQYF. The CDR3 DNA reads TGCAGCGTTGAAGAAGCGGGGAGACCCCTCGAGCAGTACTTC.

The V gene is TRBV5-1, the J gene TRBJ2-5; 7 nucleotides agree with TRBD2. With V trimmed by 10 bases and J by 2 bases, 8 bases remained unmatched. This CDR3 has 13 amino acids. Germline V gene sequence: CDR1 SGHRS, CDR2 YFSETQ. The CDR3 is CASGGTLQETQYF. The CDR3 nucleotides read TGCGCCTCCGGGGGGACCTTACAAGAGACCCAGTACTTC.

The V gene is TRBV6-5, the J gene TRBJ1-1; 9 bases align to TRBD1. Germline loops: CDR1 MNHEY, CDR2 SVGAGI. The CDR3 has 13 residues. V lost 10 bases to trimming and J lost 5 bases; unmatched junction nucleotides: 8. CDR3 nucleotides: TGTGCCACTAAACAGGGGGCTGGGACTGAAGCTTTCTTT. Encoded protein: CATKQGAGTEAFF.